Given below is one T cell receptor beta chain in context. Its antigen is not identified. This entry comes from a study of shared clonotypes between healthy human individuals. Overall study context: The donor pool was made up of a couple of women and a few men aged 18 to 49. Study-wide findings and caveats: In having few donors, the study represented limited genetic and exposure-history diversity.

Only in-frame clones appear in the TCRdb table, and some are missing; sequencing was by immunoSEQ multiplex PCR. The table lists approximately 530,000 clones, about 96% of them singletons. Every contributor of samples was a Caucasian grown-up residing in Nashville, Tennessee. The authors divided CD4+ cells into CD45RA+ naive and CD45RA-negative memory subsets. The CDR3 runs 16 residues. V lost 5 bases and J lost 4; bases outside the gene matches: 9. Looked up from germline, CDR1 is MNHNY and CDR2 is SVGAGI (reference sequence). This TCR derives from a woman between 25 and 40 years old in good health. What was sequenced was naive CD4+ T cells sorted from blood. Subset specified: CD45RA+ positively selected. This chain joins TRBV6-6 and TRBJ1-2, with 11 bases aligning to TRBD1. Written as DNA, the CDR3 is TGTGCCAGCAGTAGGACAGGGGGCCATACCAGCTATGGCTACACCTTC. It is translated as CASSRTGGHTSYGYTF.